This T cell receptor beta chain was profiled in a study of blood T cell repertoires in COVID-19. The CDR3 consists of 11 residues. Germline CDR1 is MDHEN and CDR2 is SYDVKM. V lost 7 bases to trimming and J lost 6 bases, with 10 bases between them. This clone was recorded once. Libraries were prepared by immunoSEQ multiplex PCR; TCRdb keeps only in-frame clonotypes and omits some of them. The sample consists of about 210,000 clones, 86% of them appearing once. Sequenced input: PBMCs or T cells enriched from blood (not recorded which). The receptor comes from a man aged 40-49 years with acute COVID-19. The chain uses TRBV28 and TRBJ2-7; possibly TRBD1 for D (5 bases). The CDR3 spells CASTYRGEQYF. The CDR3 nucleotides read TGTGCCAGCACCTATAGGGGCGAGCAGTACTTC.